This T cell receptor (beta chain) was profiled in a study of T cells after yellow fever vaccination. Study-wide context: Those fractions that held only low numbers of cells were prepared using the SMART-Seq v4 Ultra Low Input RNA kit. Broader study findings: The study re-detected most primary-vaccination clones after the booster (approximately 96% CD4, roughly 88% CD8). Abundant bulk-population clonotypes could contaminate the FACS-sorted repertoires.

Germline V gives CDR1 MNHEY, CDR2 SMNVEV (reference sequence). Trimming removed 3 bases from V and 0 bases from J, with 18 bases in between. The CDR3 runs to 18 residues. TCR cDNA was made by 5'RACE template switching, adding a universal primer site and UMIs. TCRdb re-called the 5' RACE reads with MiXCR, one entry per CDR3 protein. The data contain 500,000 to 650,000 distinct CDR3 sequences, about 15% of them singletons. Regarding this clonotype: Its antigen remains unknown.

The rearrangement links TRBV27 to TRBJ1-3; D perhaps matches TRBD1 (6 bases). The sequencing here drew on PBMCs, taken 5 to 6 days after the first yellow fever vaccination. This sequence was found in a man aged 18-30 years who received the YFV17D yellow fever vaccine. The CDR3: CASSFHPQGTSSGNTIYF. The CDR3 nucleotides are TGTGCCAGCAGTTTCCATCCTCAGGGGACAAGCTCTGGAAACACCATATATTTT.